These 11 T cell receptor beta chains were sequenced from one sample in a study of cytomegalovirus exposure and HLA in healthy donors. Vbeta (60) and Jbeta (13) primers were used in the PCR. The assay was immunoSEQ multiplex PCR, and TCRdb's table has in-frame clones only and misses some. In the table there are fewer than 200,000 clones, about four fifths of which are singletons. The sample taken for sequencing was PBMCs. The receptors were gathered from a male donor in good health and CMV-seropositive.

The chain combines TRBV19 with TRBJ2-7; D remains ambiguous. CDR3 length: 12 amino acids. The V end was cut by 2 bases, the J end by 2 bases, with 4 bases between. CDR1 is LNHDA, CDR2 SQIVND, per germline (reference sequence). Written as DNA, the CDR3 is TGTGCCAGTAGTATATCCGCCTACGAGCAGTACTTC. As protein: CASSISAYEQYF.

This chain uses TRBV10-1 with TRBJ1-1, with 8 bases identical to TRBD1. V lost 6 bases to trimming and J lost 3 bases; unmatched junction nucleotides: 3. From germline, CDR1 is WNHNN and CDR2 SYGVQD (reference sequence). The CDR3 spans 13 residues. DNA of the CDR3: TGCGCCAGCAGCCGGACAGGGCACACTGAAGCTTTCTTT. It translates to CASSRTGHTEAFF.

The genes are TRBV29-1 and TRBJ2-7; the match to TRBD1 covers 10 bases. Trimming at V came to 7 bases and at J to 5 bases, leaving 5 bases not matched to a gene. Germline values: CDR1 SQVTM, CDR2 ANQGSEA. CDR3 length: 12 amino acids. The CDR3 spells CSAGDRGDEQYF. In nucleotides, the CDR3 is TGCAGCGCCGGGGACAGGGGAGACGAGCAGTACTTC.

V and J are TRBV7-2 and TRBJ2-7; D might be TRBD2 (5 bases). V dropped 3 bases and J dropped 0 bases, with 12 bases sitting between them. Per germline, CDR1 SGHTA and CDR2 FQGNSA. CDR3 length: 15 amino acids. The CDR3 sequence is CASSLGDSFSYEQYF. The CDR3 coding sequence is TGTGCCAGCAGCTTGGGAGACTCCTTCTCCTACGAGCAGTACTTC.

The chain is built from TRBV4-1 and TRBJ2-5; a weak D match, TRBD1 (5 bases). Germline CDR1 and CDR2: MGHRA and YSYEKL. Trimming took off 1 base at V and 2 bases at J, with 14 bases between the two ends. CDR3 length: 16 amino acids. CDR3 nucleotide sequence: TGCGCCAGCAGCCAAGGCCACAGGCGAGGTCAAGAGACCCAGTACTTC. As protein: CASSQGHRRGQETQYF.

The chain carries TRBV5-6 and TRBJ2-7, with 9 bases that match TRBD1. CDR1 is SGHDT, CDR2 YYEEEE, per germline. V lost 2 bases, J lost 0 bases, and 3 bases stayed unmatched. This CDR3 is 15 amino acids long. The CDR3 sequence is CASSFTGGASYEQYF. In DNA, the CDR3 is TGTGCCAGCAGCTTTACAGGGGGCGCCTCCTACGAGCAGTACTTC.

This chain joins TRBV27 and TRBJ1-1, with 8 nucleotides matching TRBD1. The CDR3 is made up of 16 amino acids. Germline V gene sequence: CDR1 MNHEY, CDR2 SMNVEV (reference sequence). Trimming took 6 bases from V and 0 from J; bases not matched to a gene: 9. CDR3 nucleotide sequence: TGTGCCAGCAGGCGAGGAGGGACAGGAGTGAACACTGAAGCTTTCTTT. Its translation: CASRRGGTGVNTEAFF.

This clone was counted between two and nine times. The junction departs from the called germline gene at one end, perhaps through a read error. J is TRBJ2-3 and V is TRBV7-9, with 8 nucleotides matching TRBD1. This CDR3 has 16 residues. Germline CDR1 is SEHNR and CDR2 is FQNEAQ (reference sequence). Here the CDR3 reads CSSSLLWTGSTDTQYF. CDR3 DNA sequence: TGTTCCAGCAGCTTACTTTGGACAGGGTCCACAGATACGCAGTATTTT.

The count of this clone is one. The rearrangement links TRBV18 to TRBJ1-2, with a weak D call TRBD1 (5 bases). The germline V gene has CDR1 KGHSH and CDR2 LQKENI. V was trimmed by 3 bases and J by 6 bases, leaving 20 bases between them. CDR3 size: 16 residues. CDR3 bases: TGTGCCAGCTCACCCTCCGGACAATTCCTTGAGGATGGCTACACCTTC. It translates to CASSPSGQFLEDGYTF.

CDR3 sequence: CASSTGLAGGLEQFF. For the CDR3, the DNA is TGTGCCAGTAGTACGGGACTAGCGGGGGGCCTTGAGCAGTTCTTC. V gene TRBV19 combines with J gene TRBJ2-1; 15 bases align to TRBD2. From germline, CDR1 is LNHDA and CDR2 SQIVND (reference sequence). Germline trimming cut 4 bases from V and 9 bases from J; bases unmatched to any gene: 4. The CDR3 has 15 amino acids.

This clone has a single count. V is TRBV7-8 and J is TRBJ2-7, with D perhaps matching TRBD1 (5 bases). This CDR3 region has 13 residues. Germline-derived CDR1 and CDR2 are SGHVS and FQNEAQ. V was cut by 5 bases and J by 3 bases, with 11 bases left in between. CDR3 sequence (DNA): TGTGCCAGCAGCCGCGACAGCTACTACGAGCAGTACTTC. Its protein is CASSRDSYYEQYF.